The rows below give T cell receptor beta chains drawn from one sample of a study of blood T cell repertoires in COVID-19. Repertoires were generated with immunoSEQ multiplex PCR, while TCRdb's copy carries only in-frame clones and drops some. The sample includes fewer than 300,000 clones, roughly 84% of them seen just once. The source material was peripheral blood. The receptors originated from a woman aged 18-29 years with acute or convalescent COVID-19. The CDR3 runs from the conserved cysteine through the conserved F or W. A D gene is named only where the DNA matches it firmly. Clone size is not always given. Where it is, it says once, few, many or a class for expanded clones.

j_gene: TRBJ1-6; v_gene: TRBV7-2; len: 16; abundance: NA; d_gene: TRBD1; CDR3aa: CASSSPGQRHNSPLHF; CDR3nt: TGTGCCAGCAGCTCCCCGGGACAGAGACATAATTCACCCCTCCACTTT
j_gene: TRBJ1-4; v_gene: TRBV7-2; len: 14; abundance: NA; d_gene: TRBD1; CDR3aa: CASSLRQGAEKLFF; CDR3nt: TGTGCCAGCAGCTTAAGACAGGGAGCTGAAAAACTGTTTTTT
j_gene: TRBJ2-7; v_gene: TRBV7-6; len: 18; abundance: NA; d_gene: TRBD2; CDR3aa: CASSLARETSVVTYEQYF; CDR3nt: TGTGCCAGCAGCTTAGCGAGGGAGACTAGCGTAGTAACCTACGAGCAGTACTTC
j_gene: TRBJ2-3; v_gene: TRBV27; len: 15; abundance: NA; d_gene: NA; CDR3aa: CASSPHLYRSDTQYF; CDR3nt: TGTGCCAGCAGTCCCCACCTTTACAGGTCAGATACGCAGTATTTT
j_gene: TRBJ1-1; v_gene: TRBV6-2/TRBV6-3; len: 14; abundance: NA; d_gene: NA; CDR3aa: CASSYRQKYTEAFF; CDR3nt: TGTGCCAGCAGTTACCGACAGAAGTACACTGAAGCTTTCTTT
j_gene: TRBJ2-1; v_gene: TRBV5-6; len: 17; abundance: NA; d_gene: TRBD2; CDR3aa: CASSLGSSGVPGVEQFF; CDR3nt: TGTGCCAGCAGCTTGGGGTCTAGCGGGGTTCCCGGGGTTGAGCAGTTCTTC
j_gene: TRBJ2-1; v_gene: TRBV19; len: 19; abundance: NA; d_gene: TRBD2; CDR3aa: CASIGSRQAGTSGRPEQFF; CDR3nt: TGTGCCAGTATTGGGTCGCGGCAGGCCGGGACTAGCGGGAGGCCCGAGCAGTTCTTC
j_gene: TRBJ2-3; v_gene: TRBV6-2/TRBV6-3; len: 19; abundance: NA; d_gene: TRBD2; CDR3aa: CASSYSETAGLAGWDTQYF; CDR3nt: TGTGCCAGCAGTTACTCGGAGACCGCGGGACTAGCGGGATGGGATACGCAGTATTTT
j_gene: TRBJ2-7; v_gene: TRBV7-9; len: 14; abundance: NA; d_gene: TRBD1; CDR3aa: CASNPGQGTYEQYF; CDR3nt: TGTGCCAGCAACCCGGGACAGGGAACCTACGAGCAGTACTTC
j_gene: TRBJ1-3; v_gene: TRBV7-9; len: 16; abundance: NA; d_gene: NA; CDR3aa: CASSFGTDYSGNTIYF; CDR3nt: TGTGCCAGCAGCTTCGGAACAGATTACTCTGGAAACACCATATATTTT
j_gene: TRBJ1-2; v_gene: TRBV29-1; len: 13; abundance: NA; d_gene: TRBD1; CDR3aa: CSVEGTGSNGYTF; CDR3nt: TGCAGCGTTGAAGGGACAGGTTCTAATGGCTACACCTTC
j_gene: TRBJ2-7; v_gene: TRBV7-9; len: 15; abundance: NA; d_gene: TRBD1; CDR3aa: CASSYRQGAVNEQYF; CDR3nt: TGTGCCAGCAGCTACCGACAGGGGGCGGTTAATGAGCAGTACTTC
j_gene: TRBJ2-5; v_gene: TRBV5-6; len: 14; abundance: once; d_gene: TRBD2; CDR3aa: CASSWGGTEETQYF; CDR3nt: TGTGCCAGCAGCTGGGGGGGGACCGAAGAGACCCAGTACTTC
j_gene: TRBJ1-4; v_gene: TRBV5-1; len: 15; abundance: NA; d_gene: NA; CDR3aa: CASSRDGGADEKLFF; CDR3nt: TGCGCCAGCAGCCGCGATGGGGGCGCAGATGAAAAACTGTTTTTT
j_gene: TRBJ1-5; v_gene: TRBV6-2/TRBV6-3; len: 15; abundance: NA; d_gene: NA; CDR3aa: CASSYSGGPLGAQHF; CDR3nt: TGTGCCAGCAGTTACTCAGGGGGACCACTAGGGGCCCAGCATTTT
j_gene: TRBJ2-1; v_gene: TRBV9; len: 14; abundance: NA; d_gene: TRBD2; CDR3aa: CASSVASGTNEQFF; CDR3nt: TGTGCCAGCAGCGTAGCTAGCGGGACGAATGAGCAGTTCTTC
j_gene: TRBJ2-5; v_gene: TRBV19; len: 15; abundance: NA; d_gene: NA; CDR3aa: CASSTDRDLQETQYF; CDR3nt: TGTGCCAGTAGCACTGACAGAGACCTCCAAGAGACCCAGTACTTC
j_gene: TRBJ2-1; v_gene: TRBV6-6; len: 16; abundance: NA; d_gene: TRBD2; CDR3aa: CASSWGGSIRNEKQFF; CDR3nt: TGTGCCAGCAGTTGGGGGGGGTCCATTCGCAACGAGAAGCAGTTCTTC
j_gene: TRBJ2-7; v_gene: TRBV5-6; len: 16; abundance: NA; d_gene: TRBD2; CDR3aa: CASSPGTSPRGHEQYF; CDR3nt: TGTGCCAGCAGCCCGGGGACTAGTCCGCGGGGGCACGAGCAGTACTTC
j_gene: TRBJ1-4; v_gene: TRBV15; len: 13; abundance: NA; d_gene: NA; CDR3aa: CATSRDDGEKLFF; CDR3nt: TGTGCCACCAGCAGAGATGATGGCGAAAAACTGTTTTTT
j_gene: TRBJ2-7; v_gene: TRBV18; len: 15; abundance: NA; d_gene: TRBD1; CDR3aa: CASSPGQGSIYEQYF; CDR3nt: TGTGCCAGCTCACCCGGACAGGGATCTATCTACGAGCAGTACTTC
j_gene: TRBJ1-3; v_gene: TRBV6-6; len: 17; abundance: NA; d_gene: TRBD1; CDR3aa: CASSLYGTGGRGNTIYF; CDR3nt: TGTGCCAGCAGTCTCTACGGGACAGGGGGCAGAGGAAACACCATATATTTT
j_gene: TRBJ1-1; v_gene: TRBV5-1; len: 15; abundance: few; d_gene: TRBD1; CDR3aa: CASSRIQGARTEAFF; CDR3nt: TGCGCCAGCAGCCGGATACAGGGGGCGCGTACTGAAGCTTTCTTT
j_gene: TRBJ2-4; v_gene: TRBV7-2; len: 17; abundance: NA; d_gene: NA; CDR3aa: CASSLDRVGIAKNIQYF; CDR3nt: TGTGCCAGCAGCTTAGACAGGGTAGGAATAGCCAAAAACATTCAGTACTTC
j_gene: TRBJ1-4; v_gene: TRBV13; len: 12; abundance: NA; d_gene: NA; CDR3aa: CASSRGQEKLFF; CDR3nt: TGTGCCAGCTCCAGAGGGCAGGAAAAACTGTTTTTT
j_gene: TRBJ2-7; v_gene: TRBV20-1; len: 14; abundance: few; d_gene: TRBD2; CDR3aa: CSASTTSGRVEQYF; CDR3nt: TGCAGTGCTAGTACAACTAGCGGGAGGGTTGAGCAGTACTTC
j_gene: TRBJ2-3; v_gene: TRBV27; len: 14; abundance: NA; d_gene: NA; CDR3aa: CASSTTKRGDTQYF; CDR3nt: TGTGCCAGCAGCACAACTAAAAGGGGGGATACGCAGTATTTT
j_gene: TRBJ2-1; v_gene: TRBV11-2; len: 16; abundance: NA; d_gene: NA; CDR3aa: CASSALGGPRGNEQFF; CDR3nt: TGTGCCAGCAGTGCACTCGGGGGGCCCAGGGGCAATGAGCAGTTCTTC
j_gene: TRBJ1-2; v_gene: TRBV18; len: 13; abundance: NA; d_gene: TRBD1; CDR3aa: CASRTQDRGGYTF; CDR3nt: TGTGCCAGCCGGACCCAGGACAGGGGTGGCTACACCTTC
j_gene: TRBJ2-7; v_gene: TRBV20-1; len: 12; abundance: NA; d_gene: NA; CDR3aa: CSASIREVEQYF; CDR3nt: TGCAGTGCTAGTATCAGGGAGGTGGAGCAGTACTTC
j_gene: TRBJ2-1; v_gene: TRBV4-3; len: 20; abundance: once; d_gene: TRBD2; CDR3aa: CASSQERTLAGASVHNEQFF; CDR3nt: TGCGCCAGCAGCCAAGAACGTACCCTAGCGGGAGCATCGGTCCACAATGAGCAGTTCTTC
j_gene: TRBJ1-5; v_gene: TRBV20-1; len: 14; abundance: NA; d_gene: NA; CDR3aa: CSASKYSGNQPQHF; CDR3nt: TGCAGTGCTAGTAAGTATAGCGGCAATCAGCCCCAGCATTTT